The 24 T cell receptor beta chains reported below all come from one sample, sequenced in a study of cytomegalovirus exposure and HLA in healthy donors. Researchers ran the PCR with 60 Vbeta and 13 Jbeta primers. The data were produced by immunoSEQ multiplex PCR, yet TCRdb's version contains in-frame clones alone and is incomplete. The sample has 120,000 or so clones; 75% to 85% are singletons. Sample: PBMCs. The receptors originated from a man younger than 45 in good health and CMV-seronegative.

V is TRBV7-2 and J is TRBJ2-1; 10 bases align to TRBD2. The CDR3 sequence is 14 residues long. CDR1 and CDR2 from the germline V gene are SGHTA and FQGNSA. Trimming removed 3 bases from V and 7 bases from J; junction bases left unmatched: 3. The CDR3 protein is CASSFLAGVNEQFF. The DNA for the CDR3 is TGTGCCAGCAGCTTCCTAGCGGGAGTTAATGAGCAGTTCTTC.

The V and J genes are TRBV27 and TRBJ1-5; no reliable D call. Germline values: CDR1 MNHEY, CDR2 SMNVEV (reference sequence). V lost 0 bases, J lost 4 bases, and 16 bases lay in between. This CDR3 contains 17 residues. The CDR3 loop reads CASSLSSTSSGNQPQHF. The CDR3 nucleotides are TGTGCCAGCAGTTTATCTTCGACATCATCTGGGAATCAGCCCCAGCATTTT.

The genes are TRBV19 and TRBJ2-7, with unresolved D. CDR1 LNHDA and CDR2 SQIVND come from the germline V gene (reference sequence). The CDR3 is 14 residues long. V lost 5 bases and J 0 bases, leaving 11 bases between the germline ends. The CDR3 DNA reads as TGTGCCAGTAGTTCGGGTTATCGCTCCTACGAGCAGTACTTC. Its translation: CASSSGYRSYEQYF.

This rearrangement joins TRBV28 to TRBJ2-7; TRBD1 matches at 10 bases. This CDR3 is 16 amino acids long. J gave up 4 bases and V 5 bases, and 11 bases lay outside the gene matches. Germline V lookup: CDR1 MDHEN, CDR2 SYDVKM. The CDR3 nucleotides are TGTGCCAGCAGTCCCAAGTCGGGACAGGGGTTGTACGAGCAGTACTTC. This encodes CASSPKSGQGLYEQYF. The full variable domain, its missing parts supplied by reference TRBV28 and TRBJ2-7, is DVKVTQSSRYLVKRTGEKVFLECVQDMDHENMFWYRQDPGLGLRLIYFSYDVKMKEKGDIPEGYSVSREKKERFSLILESASTNQTSMYLCASSPKSGQGLYEQYFGPGTRLTVT.

The rearrangement links TRBV10-3 to TRBJ2-7; the match to TRBD2 covers 14 bases. Per the germline V gene, CDR1 is ENHRY and CDR2 is SYGVKD. Unmatched junction bases numbered 17, after V lost 10 bases and J lost 6 bases. The length of the CDR3 is 17 residues. CDR3 nucleotides: TGTGCCACGCTAACTCCGGGACTAGCGGGAGTTATCAGCGAGCAGTACTTC. It yields the protein CATLTPGLAGVISEQYF.

The chain employs TRBV7-2 and TRBJ2-3; 9 bases align to TRBD2. The CDR3 is 16 amino acids. CDR1 and CDR2 from the germline V gene are SGHTA and FQGNSA. With V trimmed by 5 bases and J by 4 bases, 10 bases remained unmatched. The CDR3 DNA reads as TGTGCCAGCAGCCGCGGGACTAGCCCGGGGTCAGATACGCAGTATTTT. Its translation is CASSRGTSPGSDTQYF.

The rearrangement uses TRBV29-1 and TRBJ1-2, with TRBD1 matching 7 bases. J was trimmed by 8 bases and V by 3 bases; bases with no gene match: 9. Germline values: CDR1 SQVTM, CDR2 ANQGSEA. The length of the CDR3 is 13 residues. Written as DNA, the CDR3 is TGCAGCGTTGAGAGTACAGGGGTTTACGGCTACACCTTC. Translating gives CSVESTGVYGYTF.

The chain uses TRBV29-1 and TRBJ1-1; D is possibly TRBD1 (5 bases). V was trimmed by 1 base and J by 4 bases, leaving 13 bases between them. Germline assignment: CDR1 SQVTM and CDR2 ANQGSEA. The CDR3 is 14 residues long. CDR3 sequence reads: CSVEARLQVTEAFF. Written as DNA, the CDR3 is TGCAGCGTTGAAGCAAGATTACAGGTCACTGAAGCTTTCTTT.

This clone came up once. The chain recombines TRBV30 with TRBJ2-4; a weak D match, TRBD2 (6 bases). Germline-derived CDR1 and CDR2 are GTSNPN and SVGIG (reference sequence). The CDR3 is 15 amino acids. Trimming stripped 3 bases from V and 5 bases from J, with 17 bases between. The CDR3 protein is CAWSLGVGEENIQYF. CDR3 nucleotide sequence: TGTGCCTGGAGCTTAGGTGTTGGGGAGGAAAACATTCAGTACTTC. Combining the CDR3 with reference TRBV30 and TRBJ2-4 gives the whole variable domain SQTIHQWPATLVQPVGSPLSLECTVEGTSNPNLYWYRQAAGRGLQLLFYSVGIGQISSEVPQNLSASRPQDRQFILSSKKLLLSDSGFYLCAWSLGVGEENIQYFGAGTRLSVL.

The chain couples TRBV5-6 to TRBJ1-5; 9 bases are shared with TRBD1. V lost 2 bases, J lost 3 bases, and 6 bases stayed unmatched. The germline CDR1 and CDR2 sequences are SGHDT and YYEEEE. CDR3 size: 16 residues. The CDR3 nucleotides are TGTGCCAGCAGCTTCTCTGGGACAGGGTACAATCAGCCCCAGCATTTT. This encodes CASSFSGTGYNQPQHF.

V is TRBV7-9 and J is TRBJ2-5; tentative D call: TRBD2 (6 bases). The better agreement between TRBJ2-7 and the DNA end casts doubt on the J call. Per germline, CDR1 SEHNR and CDR2 FQNEAQ (reference sequence). The CDR3 has 12 amino acids. The CDR3 nucleotides are TGTGCCGGTGGGACTGTAGTCTACGAGCAGTACTTC. It codes for CAGGTVVYEQYF.

The CDR3 nucleotides are TGTGCCAGCACGCACCCGACGGGACAGGGGGCTTATGGCTACACCTTC. Its protein is CASTHPTGQGAYGYTF. The chain joins TRBV11-2 to TRBJ1-2; 12 nucleotides agree with TRBD1. Germline loops: CDR1 SGHAT, CDR2 FQNNGV. The CDR3 runs 16 residues. Trimming cost V 7 bases and J 5 bases; bases outside gene matches: 11.

This sequence joins TRBV7-2 and TRBJ2-7, with a possible D match to TRBD1 (6 bases). The CDR3 is 14 amino acids. Trimming took 2 bases from V and 5 from J, leaving 13 bases between them. Germline-derived CDR1 and CDR2 are SGHTA and FQGNSA. This CDR3 reads CASSLLGQTDEQYF. In DNA form, the CDR3 reads TGTGCCAGCAGCTTATTGGGACAAACCGACGAGCAGTACTTC. Complete variable domain (other parts from reference TRBV7-2 and TRBJ2-7): GAGVSQSPSNKVTEKGKDVELRCDPISGHTALYWYRQSLGQGLEFLIYFQGNSAPDKSGLPSDRFSAERTGGSVSTLTIQRTQQEDSAVYLCASSLLGQTDEQYFGPGTRLTVT.

This chain uses TRBV2 with TRBJ1-4; D call uncertain. V shed 6 bases and J shed 4 bases, with 12 bases lying between them. CDR1 and CDR2 from the germline V gene are SNHLY and FYNNEI. The CDR3 extends over 14 amino acids. As DNA, the CDR3 is TGTGCCAGCAGAAAAATACAAATTAATGAAAAACTGTTTTTT. It encodes CASRKIQINEKLFF.

The gene calls are TRBV18 and TRBJ2-7; perhaps TRBD2 as D (7 bases). The CDR3 spans 17 residues. Germline loops: CDR1 KGHSH, CDR2 LQKENI. Trimming shortened V by 3 bases and J by 5 bases, and 23 bases separated the two germline ends. CDR3 residues: CASSPGGDKSFIHEQYF. The CDR3 DNA follows: TGTGCCAGCTCACCGGGGGGGGACAAATCATTTATCCACGAGCAGTACTTC. Combining the CDR3 with reference TRBV18 and TRBJ2-7 gives the whole variable domain NAGVMQNPRHLVRRRGQEARLRCSPMKGHSHVYWYRQLPEEGLKFMVYLQKENIIDESGMPKERFSAEFPKEGPSILRIQQVVRGDSAAYFCASSPGGDKSFIHEQYFGPGTRLTVT.

The rearrangement links TRBV7-8 to TRBJ2-3; 8 positions agree with TRBD2. Per the germline V gene, CDR1 is SGHVS and CDR2 is FQNEAQ. V was clipped by 2 bases and J by 3 bases; unmatched bases: 7. CDR3 length: 16 amino acids. CDR3 coding DNA: TGTGCCAGCAGCTTAATAAAACTAGCGGCAACAGATACGCAGTATTTT. Protein: CASSLIKLAATDTQYF.

V and J are TRBV11-3 and TRBJ1-3; possible D gene TRBD1, 6 bases. This CDR3 has 14 residues. Trimming cost V 4 bases and J 2 bases, with 9 bases left between them. Germline CDR1 is SGHNT and CDR2 is YENEEA. The CDR3 loop reads CASSWTATGNTIYF. CDR3 DNA sequence: TGTGCCAGCAGCTGGACAGCAACTGGAAACACCATATATTTT.

This clone appeared once. A junction end diverges from the germline sequence, so it may reflect a read error. The chain joins TRBV4-1 to TRBJ1-2, with 9 bases that match TRBD1. There are 17 residues in the CDR3. Germline V CDR1 and CDR2: MGHRA, YSYEKL. CDR3 sequence reads: CASSQLTGGLDYYGYPF. The CDR3 bases are TGCGCCAGCAGCCAACTGACAGGGGGTCTCGATTACTATGGCTACCCCTTC.

The V gene is TRBV6-5, the J gene TRBJ1-1; D is unresolved. This CDR3 spans 13 amino acids. Deletions cut 3 bases from V and 1 base from J, with 6 bases between. Germline CDR1 is MNHEY and CDR2 is SVGAGI. CDR3 region: CASSYEQNTEAFF. As DNA, the CDR3 is TGTGCCAGCAGTTATGAACAGAACACTGAAGCTTTCTTT.

This chain connects TRBV29-1 to TRBJ1-1; 8 bases map to TRBD1. Germline V gene sequence: CDR1 SQVTM, CDR2 ANQGSEA. This CDR3 spans 13 amino acids. Unmatched junction bases numbered 11, after V lost 7 bases and J lost 7 bases. CDR3 residues: CSGDRPILGEAFF. The CDR3 DNA is TGCAGCGGGGACAGGCCGATCCTAGGTGAAGCTTTCTTT.

The V and J genes are TRBV19 and TRBJ1-5; no reliable D call. This CDR3 is built from 13 residues. V was cut by 6 bases and J by 3 bases, with 9 bases left in between. Germline V gene sequence: CDR1 LNHDA, CDR2 SQIVND (reference sequence). The CDR3 is CASSDNPNQPQHF. Here the CDR3 DNA reads TGTGCCAGTAGCGACAACCCCAATCAGCCCCAGCATTTT.

Only a few counts were recorded for this clone. The chain carries TRBV28 and TRBJ2-7; TRBD2 aligns across 8 bases. Trimming at V came to 5 bases and at J to 4 bases, leaving 4 bases not matched to a gene. Germline V gene data show CDR1 as MDHEN and CDR2 as SYDVKM. The CDR3 spans 13 residues. The CDR3 bases are TGTGCCAGCAGTCCTCCGGGAGGGTACGAGCAGTACTTC. It codes for CASSPPGGYEQYF.

V is TRBV28 and J is TRBJ1-2; D remains ambiguous. V was shortened by 4 bases and J by 8 bases, with 8 bases between the two germline ends. CDR1 and CDR2 (germline): MDHEN, SYDVKM. The CDR3 consists of 11 residues. CDR3 sequence reads: CASSYMGGYTF. The CDR3 DNA follows: TGTGCCAGCAGTTATATGGGCGGCTACACCTTC.

Written as DNA, the CDR3 is TGTGCCAGCTCACCCACCCAGGGGTTCAATGAGCAGTTCTTC. This gives the protein CASSPTQGFNEQFF. The chain joins TRBV18 to TRBJ2-1; possibly TRBD1 for D (6 bases). This CDR3 region has 14 residues. Germline values: CDR1 KGHSH, CDR2 LQKENI. V lost 3 bases and J lost 6, with 12 bases in between.